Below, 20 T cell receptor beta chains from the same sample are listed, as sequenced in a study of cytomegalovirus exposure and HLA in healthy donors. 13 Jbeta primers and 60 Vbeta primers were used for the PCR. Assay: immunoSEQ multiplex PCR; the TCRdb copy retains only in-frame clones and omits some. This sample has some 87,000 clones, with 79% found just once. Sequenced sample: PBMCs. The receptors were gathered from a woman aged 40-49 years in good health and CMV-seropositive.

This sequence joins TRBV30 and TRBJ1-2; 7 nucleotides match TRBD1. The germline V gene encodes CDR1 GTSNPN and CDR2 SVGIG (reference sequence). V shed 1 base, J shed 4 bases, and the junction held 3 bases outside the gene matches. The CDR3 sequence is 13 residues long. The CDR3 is CAWSGQGLYGYTF. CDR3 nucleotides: TGTGCCTGGAGTGGACAGGGACTCTATGGCTACACCTTC. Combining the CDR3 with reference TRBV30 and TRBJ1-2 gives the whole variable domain SQTIHQWPATLVQPVGSPLSLECTVEGTSNPNLYWYRQAAGRGLQLLFYSVGIGQISSEVPQNLSASRPQDRQFILSSKKLLLSDSGFYLCAWSGQGLYGYTFGSGTRLTVV.

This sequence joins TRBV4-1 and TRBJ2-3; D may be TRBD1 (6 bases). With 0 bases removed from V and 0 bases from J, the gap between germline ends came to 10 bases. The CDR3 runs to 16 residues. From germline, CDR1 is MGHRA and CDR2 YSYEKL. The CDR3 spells CASSQEGRGSTDTQYF. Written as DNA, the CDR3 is TGCGCCAGCAGCCAAGAGGGCAGGGGCAGCACAGATACGCAGTATTTT.

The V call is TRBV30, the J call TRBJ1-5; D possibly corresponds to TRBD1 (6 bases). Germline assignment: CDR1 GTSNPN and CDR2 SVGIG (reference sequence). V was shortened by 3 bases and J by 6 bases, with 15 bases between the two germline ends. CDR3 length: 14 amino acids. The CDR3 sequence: CAWSGGGGGQPQHF. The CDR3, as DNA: TGTGCCTGGAGCGGAGGGGGGGGTGGTCAGCCCCAGCATTTT. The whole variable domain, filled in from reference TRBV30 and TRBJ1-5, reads SQTIHQWPATLVQPVGSPLSLECTVEGTSNPNLYWYRQAAGRGLQLLFYSVGIGQISSEVPQNLSASRPQDRQFILSSKKLLLSDSGFYLCAWSGGGGGQPQHFGDGTRLSIL.

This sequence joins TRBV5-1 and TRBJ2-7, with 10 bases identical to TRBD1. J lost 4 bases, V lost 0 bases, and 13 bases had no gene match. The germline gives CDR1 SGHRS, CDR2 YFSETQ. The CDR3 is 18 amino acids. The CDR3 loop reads CASSLAVTGQGFSYEQYF. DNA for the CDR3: TGCGCCAGCAGCTTGGCGGTTACGGGACAGGGGTTCTCGTACGAGCAGTACTTC.

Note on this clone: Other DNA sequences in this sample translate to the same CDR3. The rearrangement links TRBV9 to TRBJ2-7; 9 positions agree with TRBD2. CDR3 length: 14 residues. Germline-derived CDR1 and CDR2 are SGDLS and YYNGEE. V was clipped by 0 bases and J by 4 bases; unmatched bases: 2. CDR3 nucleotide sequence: TGTGCCAGCAGCGTAGGGCTAGCGGGATACGAGCAGTACTTC. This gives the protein CASSVGLAGYEQYF. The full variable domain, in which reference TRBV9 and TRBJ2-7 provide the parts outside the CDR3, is DSGVTQTPKHLITATGQRVTLRCSPRSGDLSVYWYQQSLDQGLQFLIQYYNGEERAKGNILERFSAQQFPDLHSELNLSSLELGDSALYFCASSVGLAGYEQYFGPGTRLTVT.

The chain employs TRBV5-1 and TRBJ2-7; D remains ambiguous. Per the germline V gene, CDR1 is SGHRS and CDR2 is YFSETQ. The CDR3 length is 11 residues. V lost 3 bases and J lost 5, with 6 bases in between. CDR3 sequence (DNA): TGCGCCAGCAGCTCAAACAACGAGCAGTACTTC. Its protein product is CASSSNNEQYF.

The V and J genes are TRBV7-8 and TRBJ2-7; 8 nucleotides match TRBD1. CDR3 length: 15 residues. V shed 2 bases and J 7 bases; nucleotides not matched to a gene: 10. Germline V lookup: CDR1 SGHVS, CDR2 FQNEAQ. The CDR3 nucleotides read TGTGCCAGCAGCTTACGGACAGGGTCGTGGGGGGAGCAGTACTTC. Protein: CASSLRTGSWGEQYF.

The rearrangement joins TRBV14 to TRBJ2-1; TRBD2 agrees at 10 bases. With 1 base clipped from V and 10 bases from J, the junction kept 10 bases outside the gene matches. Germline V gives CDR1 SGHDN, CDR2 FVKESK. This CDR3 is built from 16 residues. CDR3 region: CASSQAWLAGEEEQFF. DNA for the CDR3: TGTGCCAGCAGCCAAGCATGGCTAGCGGGAGAGGAAGAGCAGTTCTTC.

The CDR3 region is CASSLDQGIEQYF. DNA of the CDR3: TGTGCCAGCAGCTTAGACCAGGGAATCGAGCAGTACTTC. V and J are TRBV11-2 and TRBJ2-7; the D gene is possibly TRBD1 (5 bases). The length of the CDR3 is 13 residues. V lost 0 bases to trimming and J lost 6 bases, with 9 bases between them. The germline gives CDR1 SGHAT, CDR2 FQNNGV. The complete variable domain, with remaining parts taken from reference TRBV11-2 and TRBJ2-7, reads EAGVAQSPRYKIIEKRQSVAFWCNPISGHATLYWYQQILGQGPKLLIQFQNNGVVDDSQLPKDRFSAERLKGVDSTLKIQPAKLEDSAVYLCASSLDQGIEQYFGPGTRLTVT.

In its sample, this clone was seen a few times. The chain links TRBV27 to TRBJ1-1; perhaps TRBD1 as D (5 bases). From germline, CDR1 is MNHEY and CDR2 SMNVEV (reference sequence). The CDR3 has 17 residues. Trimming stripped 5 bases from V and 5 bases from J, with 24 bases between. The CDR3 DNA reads TGTGCCAGCAGTGCCTCGCAGGGACTATTCTTGGCTACTGAAGCTTTCTTT. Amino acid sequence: CASSASQGLFLATEAFF.

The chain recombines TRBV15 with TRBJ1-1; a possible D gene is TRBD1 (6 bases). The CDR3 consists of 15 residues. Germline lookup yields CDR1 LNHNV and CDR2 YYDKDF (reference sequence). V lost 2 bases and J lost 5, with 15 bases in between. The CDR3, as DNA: TGTGCCACCAGCAGACCACAGGGACCCGGTACTGAAGCTTTCTTT. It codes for CATSRPQGPGTEAFF. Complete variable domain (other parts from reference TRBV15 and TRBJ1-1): DAMVIQNPRYQVTQFGKPVTLSCSQTLNHNVMYWYQQKSSQAPKLLFHYYDKDFNNEADTPDNFQSRRPNTSFCFLDIRSPGLGDTAMYLCATSRPQGPGTEAFFGQGTRLTVV.

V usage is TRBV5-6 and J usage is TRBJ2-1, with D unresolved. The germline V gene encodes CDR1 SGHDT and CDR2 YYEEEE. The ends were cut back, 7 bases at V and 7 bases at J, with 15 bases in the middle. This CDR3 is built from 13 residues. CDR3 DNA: TGTGCCAGCCCCGTGTCGGGTGGGAATGAGCAGTTCTTC. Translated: CASPVSGGNEQFF.

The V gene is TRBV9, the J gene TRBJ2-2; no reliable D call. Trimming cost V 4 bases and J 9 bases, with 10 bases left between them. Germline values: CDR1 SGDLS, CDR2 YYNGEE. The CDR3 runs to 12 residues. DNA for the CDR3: TGTGCCAGCAGCCGCGGCCCGAGGGAGCTGTTTTTT. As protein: CASSRGPRELFF.

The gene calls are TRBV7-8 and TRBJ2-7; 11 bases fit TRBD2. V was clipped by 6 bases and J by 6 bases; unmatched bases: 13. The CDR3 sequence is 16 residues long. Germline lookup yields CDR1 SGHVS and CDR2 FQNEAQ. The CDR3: CASSPTSGSLGSEQYF. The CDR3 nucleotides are TGTGCCAGCAGTCCTACTAGCGGGAGTTTAGGAAGCGAGCAGTACTTC.

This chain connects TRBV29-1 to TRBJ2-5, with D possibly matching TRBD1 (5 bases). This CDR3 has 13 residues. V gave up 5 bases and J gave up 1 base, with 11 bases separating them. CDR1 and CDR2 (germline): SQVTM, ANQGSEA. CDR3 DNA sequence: TGCAGCGTTTCTGACAGCTTCCAAGAGACCCAGTACTTC. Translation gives CSVSDSFQETQYF.

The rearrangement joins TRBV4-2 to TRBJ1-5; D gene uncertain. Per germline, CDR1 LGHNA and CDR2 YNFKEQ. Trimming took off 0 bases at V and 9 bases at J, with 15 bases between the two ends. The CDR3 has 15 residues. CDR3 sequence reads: CASSQEMVTGRPQHF. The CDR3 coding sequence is TGTGCCAGCAGCCAAGAGATGGTAACGGGAAGGCCCCAGCATTTT.

The CDR3 is CATAGARNTIYF. CDR3 DNA sequence: TGTGCCACCGCGGGGGCCAGAAACACCATATATTTT. This sequence joins TRBV28 and TRBJ1-3; a possible D gene is TRBD1 (6 bases). Trimming took 10 bases from V and 5 from J, leaving 12 bases between them. Germline assignment: CDR1 MDHEN and CDR2 SYDVKM. The CDR3 is 12 residues long.

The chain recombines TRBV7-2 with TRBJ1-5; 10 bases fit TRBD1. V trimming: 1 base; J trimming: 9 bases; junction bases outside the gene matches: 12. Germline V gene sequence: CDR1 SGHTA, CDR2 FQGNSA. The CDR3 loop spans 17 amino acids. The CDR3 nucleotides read TGTGCCAGCAGCTTAGGAGGTCGCGGACAGGGGGGAGGGCCCCAGCATTTT. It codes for CASSLGGRGQGGGPQHF.

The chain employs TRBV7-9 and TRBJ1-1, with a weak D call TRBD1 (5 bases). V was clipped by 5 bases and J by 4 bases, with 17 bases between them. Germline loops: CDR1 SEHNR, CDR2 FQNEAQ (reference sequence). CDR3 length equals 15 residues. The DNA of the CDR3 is TGTGCCAGCAGCGAAAACAGGAACGTGTTCACTGAAGCTTTCTTT. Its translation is CASSENRNVFTEAFF.

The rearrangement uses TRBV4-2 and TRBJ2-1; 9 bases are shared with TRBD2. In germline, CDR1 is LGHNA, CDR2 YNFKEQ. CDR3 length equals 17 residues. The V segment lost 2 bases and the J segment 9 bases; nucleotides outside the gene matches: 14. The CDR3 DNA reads TGTGCCAGCAGCCAAACTTCTAGCGGGAAGGGCGCCAGTGAGCAGTTCTTC. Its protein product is CASSQTSSGKGASEQFF.